These 9 T cell receptor beta chains were all obtained from the same sample, sequenced in a study of blood T cell repertoires in COVID-19. The assay was immunoSEQ multiplex PCR, and TCRdb's table has in-frame clones only and misses some. The table shows about 220,000 clones, with 82% occurring only once. Sequenced: peripheral blood. The source of these receptors is a woman at least 80 years old with acute or convalescent COVID-19.

This clone was found a few times. This chain joins TRBV5-1 and TRBJ2-5, with a weak D call TRBD1 (6 bases). This CDR3 is 13 amino acids long. With 2 bases removed from V and 3 bases from J, the gap between germline ends came to 8 bases. Germline CDR1 reads SGHRS; CDR2 reads YFSETQ. The CDR3 loop is CASSLQGKETQYF. DNA of the CDR3: TGCGCCAGCAGCTTACAGGGAAAAGAGACCCAGTACTTC.

The V and J genes are TRBV5-6 and TRBJ1-1, with 9 bases that match TRBD1. Germline V gene lookup returns CDR1 SGHDT and CDR2 YYEEEE. Unmatched junction bases numbered 6, after V lost 4 bases and J lost 2 bases. The CDR3 covers 15 residues. In nucleotides, the CDR3 is TGTGCCAGCAGCGCGACAGGGGGATACAACACTGAAGCTTTCTTT. It is translated as CASSATGGYNTEAFF.

The rearrangement joins TRBV6-5 to TRBJ1-5; D gene unclear. This CDR3 is 15 amino acids long. The V gene lost 10 bases and the J gene lost 0 bases, with 16 bases spanning the gap. The germline CDR1 and CDR2 sequences are MNHEY and SVGAGI. The CDR3 DNA reads TGTGCCACCATTTTTTGGCAGGTTAGCAATCAGCCCCAGCATTTT. Amino acid sequence: CATIFWQVSNQPQHF.

The CDR3 nucleotides read TGTGCCAGCAGCTTAGTGGGAGGGATAAATGAAAAACTGTTTTTT. Amino acid sequence: CASSLVGGINEKLFF. This chain uses TRBV7-2 with TRBJ1-4; D is unresolved. CDR1 is SGHTA, CDR2 FQGNSA, per germline. V gave up 1 base and J gave up 5 bases, with 11 bases separating them. The CDR3 covers 15 residues.

The chain is built from TRBV20-1 and TRBJ2-4; 9 bases map to TRBD1. CDR3 length equals 11 residues. The trim removed 5 bases at V and 7 bases at J, leaving 0 bases unmatched. CDR1 is DFQATT and CDR2 is SNEGSKA in the germline V gene (reference sequence). CDR3 nucleotides: TGCAGTGCTGACAGGGGGAACATTCAGTACTTC. This encodes CSADRGNIQYF.

The rearrangement uses TRBV9 and TRBJ1-3, with TRBD1 as a possible D gene (6 bases). Looked up from germline, CDR1 is SGDLS and CDR2 is YYNGEE. There are 14 residues in the CDR3. The V end was cut by 6 bases, the J end by 1 base, with 11 bases between. CDR3 in DNA: TGTGCCAGCAACGAACAGGGATCTGGAAACACCATATATTTT. This codes for CASNEQGSGNTIYF.

J is TRBJ1-3 and V is TRBV5-8; 10 nucleotides align to TRBD1. The CDR3 sequence is 18 residues long. V lost 4 bases to trimming and J lost 4 bases; unmatched junction nucleotides: 14. Germline V CDR1 and CDR2: SGHTS, YDEGEE. This chain's CDR3 is CASSTSGTGAIRGNTIYF. CDR3 DNA sequence: TGTGCCAGCAGCACGTCTGGGACAGGGGCTATAAGGGGAAACACCATATATTTT.

The CDR3: CASSLGRRGKQYF. The CDR3 coding sequence is TGTGCCAGCAGCTTAGGCCGCAGGGGCAAGCAGTACTTC. V gene TRBV7-9 combines with J gene TRBJ2-7; perhaps TRBD1 as D (6 bases). The CDR3 length is 13 residues. Trimming pared 1 base from V and 8 bases from J, leaving 12 bases between. Per germline, CDR1 SEHNR and CDR2 FQNEAQ (reference sequence).

This clone occurred a few times. The chain couples TRBV9 to TRBJ2-2; no definite D call. The ends were cut back, 5 bases at V and 3 bases at J, with 11 bases in the middle. The CDR3 is made up of 14 amino acids. Germline CDR1 and CDR2: SGDLS and YYNGEE. CDR3: CASSAEPHTGELFF. CDR3 DNA: TGTGCCAGCAGTGCCGAGCCCCACACCGGGGAGCTGTTTTTT.